This T cell receptor beta chain derives from a study of blood T cell repertoires in COVID-19. The wider study: COVID-19 samples from acute and convalescent phases originated in the United States, Italy and Spain. The cDNA or gDNA used as material had been derived from T cells, B-cell-depleted T cells, or PBMCs.

Authors' analysis steps: Scientists estimated how many nucleated cells there were by amplifying reference gene primers. Some clones are missing from TCRdb's copy, which holds only in-frame ones; the method was immunoSEQ multiplex PCR. The V and J calls and clone size were taken over from that table, and D and trimming were inferred from the DNA. The sample includes about 62,000 clones, approximately 88% of them seen just once. The clonotype originates from a woman aged 60-70 years with acute or convalescent COVID-19. Sequences were obtained from peripheral blood.

The CDR3 protein is CASSGDRGGGTEAFF. The CDR3 region has the DNA TGCGCCAGCAGCGGGGACAGGGGAGGGGGCACTGAAGCTTTCTTT. The genes are TRBV5-1 and TRBJ1-1; 10 nucleotides align to TRBD1. Germline V gene lookup returns CDR1 SGHRS and CDR2 YFSETQ. This CDR3 is 15 amino acids long. The trim removed 4 bases at V and 4 bases at J, leaving 7 bases unmatched. The variable domain in full, completed from reference TRBV5-1 and TRBJ1-1, reads KAGVTQTPRYLIKTRGQQVTLSCSPISGHRSVSWYQQTPGQGLQFLFEYFSETQRNKGNFPGRFSGRQFSNSRSEMNVSTLELGDSALYLCASSGDRGGGTEAFFGQGTRLTVV.